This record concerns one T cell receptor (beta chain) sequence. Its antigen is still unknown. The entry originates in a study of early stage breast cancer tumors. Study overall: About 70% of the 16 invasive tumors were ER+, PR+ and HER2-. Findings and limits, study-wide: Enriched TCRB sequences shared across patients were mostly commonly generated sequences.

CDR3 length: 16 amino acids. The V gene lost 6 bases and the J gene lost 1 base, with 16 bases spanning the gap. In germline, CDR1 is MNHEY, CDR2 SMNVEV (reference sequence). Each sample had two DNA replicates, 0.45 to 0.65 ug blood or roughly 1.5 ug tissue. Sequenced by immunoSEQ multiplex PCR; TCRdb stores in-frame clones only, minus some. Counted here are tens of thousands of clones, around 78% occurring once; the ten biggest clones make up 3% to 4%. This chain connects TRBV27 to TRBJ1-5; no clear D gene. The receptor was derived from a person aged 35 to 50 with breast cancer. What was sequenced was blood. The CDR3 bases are TGTGCCAGCAGCCCCGGAACGGGCCGGAGCAATCAGCCCCAGCATTTT. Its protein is CASSPGTGRSNQPQHF.